This paragraph covers one T cell receptor beta chain sequence. Patients who had autoimmune disease history or got systemic immunosuppression were left out. Produced via immunoSEQ multiplex PCR; TCRdb's table is partial and in-frame only. The table includes some 79,000 clones, 88% detected once. The data originate from a study of OX40 agonist ivuxolimab in advanced cancers. CDR3 length: 16 amino acids. Germline lookup yields CDR1 LNHDA and CDR2 SQIVND (reference sequence). The trim removed 3 bases at V and 4 bases at J, leaving 8 bases unmatched. Source: CD4+ or CD8+ T cells sorted from blood, taken in a trial of the OX40 agonist ivuxolimab. This clonotype was sampled from an adult with an advanced solid tumor such as melanoma, head and neck, liver or kidney cancer. V gene TRBV19 combines with J gene TRBJ1-2; TRBD1 matches at 10 bases. The CDR3 sequence: CASSMGTGAYSYGYTF. As DNA, the CDR3 is TGTGCCAGTAGTATGGGGACAGGGGCATATAGCTATGGCTACACCTTC. Supplemented by reference TRBV19 and TRBJ1-2, the full variable domain reads DGGITQSPKYLFRKEGQNVTLSCEQNLNHDAMYWYRQDPGQGLRLIYYSQIVNDFQKGDIAEGYSVSREKKESFPLTVTSAQKNPTAFYLCASSMGTGAYSYGYTFGSGTRLTVV.